The 10 T cell receptor beta chains reported below all come from one sample, sequenced in a study of cytomegalovirus exposure and HLA in healthy donors. This table comes from immunoSEQ multiplex PCR, and its TCRdb copy is limited to in-frame clones, with some not included. This sample has around 60,000 clones, with 90% to 95% found just once. The sample taken for sequencing was PBMCs. The receptors shown here come from a woman between 18 and 29 years old in good health and CMV-seropositive.

The rearrangement uses TRBV2 and TRBJ2-3; 8 bases line up with TRBD2. Germline CDR1 and CDR2: SNHLY and FYNNEI. This CDR3 is 16 amino acids long. Losses at the gene ends were 0 bases for V and 4 bases for J; bases not matched to a gene: 6. The CDR3 region has the DNA TGTGCCAGCAGTGAAGCGCGGCTAGCGGGCCCAGATACGCAGTATTTT. Translated: CASSEARLAGPDTQYF.

The chain uses TRBV9 and TRBJ2-5, with 9 bases lining up with TRBD1. Germline V gene lookup returns CDR1 SGDLS and CDR2 YYNGEE. V lost 1 base to trimming and J lost 4 bases; unmatched junction nucleotides: 5. The CDR3 extends over 15 amino acids. CDR3 residues: CASSVSGTGLETQYF. The DNA of the CDR3 is TGTGCCAGCAGCGTATCCGGGACAGGGCTAGAGACCCAGTACTTC.

The rearrangement uses TRBV27 and TRBJ1-1; D may be TRBD1 (6 bases). From germline, CDR1 is MNHEY and CDR2 SMNVEV (reference sequence). This CDR3 is built from 14 residues. Between the trimmed V and J ends, which lost 2 bases and 7 bases, there was a span of 14 bases. For the CDR3, the DNA is TGTGCCAGCAGTTTAGGTACGGGGGGCTTTGAAGCTTTCTTT. It specifies CASSLGTGGFEAFF.

The genes are TRBV13 and TRBJ1-3; D gene ambiguous. The V gene's germline CDR1 is PRHDT and CDR2 FYEKMQ (reference sequence). V lost 2 bases to trimming and J lost 4 bases, with 9 bases between them. The length of the CDR3 is 14 residues. In DNA, the CDR3 is TGTGCCAGCAGCTTATTGGGAGAGGGAAACACCATATATTTT. It translates to CASSLLGEGNTIYF.

The CDR3 sequence: CASSPGGKHNEQFF. DNA for the CDR3: TGTGCCAGCAGCCCAGGGGGGAAACACAATGAGCAGTTCTTC. This chain joins TRBV7-2 and TRBJ2-1; TRBD1 is a possible D gene (7 bases). This CDR3 has 14 amino acids. V was trimmed by 5 bases and J by 5 bases, leaving 13 bases between them. In germline, CDR1 is SGHTA, CDR2 FQGNSA.

The rearrangement joins TRBV9 to TRBJ2-2, with a weak D call TRBD1 (6 bases). The CDR3 totals 16 residues. From germline, CDR1 is SGDLS and CDR2 YYNGEE. Trimming removed 0 bases from V and 4 bases from J, with 13 bases in between. CDR3 loop: CASSVDLGAGTGELFF. DNA of the CDR3: TGTGCCAGCAGCGTAGATCTGGGGGCGGGCACCGGGGAGCTGTTTTTT.

J is TRBJ2-7 and V is TRBV9; D is possibly TRBD1 (5 bases). CDR3 length: 13 residues. V was pared by 0 bases and J by 5 bases, with 9 bases between. Germline CDR1 and CDR2: SGDLS and YYNGEE. The CDR3 nucleotides read TGTGCCAGCAGCGTAGAAGTCAGGGACGAGCAGTACTTC. This sequence encodes CASSVEVRDEQYF.

This chain joins TRBV20-1 and TRBJ2-1; 7 nucleotides agree with TRBD2. The CDR3 consists of 11 residues. The V gene end was trimmed by 6 bases and the J gene end by 7 bases; junction bases not matched to a gene: 3. Germline CDR1 DFQATT, CDR2 SNEGSKA (reference sequence). CDR3 protein: CSARRGNEQFF. The CDR3 DNA follows: TGCAGTGCCAGGCGGGGGAATGAGCAGTTCTTC.

The V and J genes are TRBV7-9 and TRBJ2-7, with D tentatively TRBD2 (5 bases). V lost 4 bases to trimming and J lost 5 bases, with 12 bases between them. The CDR3 spans 13 residues. Germline V gene lookup returns CDR1 SEHNR and CDR2 FQNEAQ (reference sequence). CDR3 bases: TGTGCCAGCAGCTACCTGGAGGAGGACGAGCAGTACTTC. This codes for CASSYLEEDEQYF.

The chain recombines TRBV11-1 with TRBJ1-2; 9 nucleotides match TRBD1. CDR3 length: 17 amino acids. CDR1 is SGHAT and CDR2 is FQDESV in the germline V gene (reference sequence). V shed 5 bases, J shed 6 bases, and the junction held 16 bases outside the gene matches. This chain's CDR3 is CASSLFTGGVENNGYTF. In nucleotides, the CDR3 is TGTGCCAGCAGCCTGTTTACAGGGGGCGTCGAGAATAATGGCTACACCTTC.